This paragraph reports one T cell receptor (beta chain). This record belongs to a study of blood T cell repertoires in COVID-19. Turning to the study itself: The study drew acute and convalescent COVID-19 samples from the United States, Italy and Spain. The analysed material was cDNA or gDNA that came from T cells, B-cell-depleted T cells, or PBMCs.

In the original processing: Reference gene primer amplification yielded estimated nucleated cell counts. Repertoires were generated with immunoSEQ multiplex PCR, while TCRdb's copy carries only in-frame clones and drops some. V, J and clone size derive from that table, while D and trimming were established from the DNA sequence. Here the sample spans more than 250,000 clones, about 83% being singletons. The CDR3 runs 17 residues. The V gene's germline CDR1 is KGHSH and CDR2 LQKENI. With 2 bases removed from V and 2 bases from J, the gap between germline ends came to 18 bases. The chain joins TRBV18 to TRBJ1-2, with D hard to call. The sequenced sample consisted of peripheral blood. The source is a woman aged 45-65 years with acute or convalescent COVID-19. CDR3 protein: CASSPYENRGINYGYTF. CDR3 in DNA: TGTGCCAGCTCACCATATGAAAATCGGGGAATAAACTATGGCTACACCTTC.